This is a list of T cell receptor beta chains from one sample in a study of blood T cells in healthy people across ages. TCRdb re-derived calls from the 5' RACE reads in MiXCR, one entry per CDR3 protein. The profile covers about 1,400,000 distinct CDR3 sequences, with around 39% appearing a single time and 7% to 9% taken by the ten largest. The source material was blood. The receptors shown here come from a woman between 18 and 30 years old in good health. CDR3s include the opening cysteine and the closing phenylalanine or tryptophan. The order of the fields is D gene, clone size, V gene, J gene, CDR3 DNA, CDR3 protein. D genes are given only for firm matches. Only some rows state a clone size, as once, few, many or a class for expanded clones.

>-|-|TRBV27|TRBJ1-1
TGTGCCAGCAGTTTAATGCAGGCCCTGGACACTGAAGCTTTCTTT
CASSLMQALDTEAFF
>TRBD1|-|TRBV6-5|TRBJ1-6
TGTGCCAGCAACAGGGGGGGCGTGAATTCACCCCTCCACTTT
CASNRGGVNSPLHF
>-|few|TRBV12-3/TRBV12-4|TRBJ1-5
TGTGCCAGCACCCCCGGGGCAGGGGCCCAGCCCCAGCATTTT
CASTPGAGAQPQHF
>TRBD2|few|TRBV7-9|TRBJ2-1
TGTGCCAGCAGCTTAGAGACTAGCGGGGCGGAGCAGTTCTTC
CASSLETSGAEQFF
>-|-|TRBV7-8|TRBJ1-5
TGTGCCAGCAGCTTAGGCAGGGTGGGGGTGACGCCCCAGCATTTT
CASSLGRVGVTPQHF
>-|-|TRBV30|TRBJ1-1
TGTGCCTGGAGTAGGGGCCCTCGCACTGAAGCTTTCTTT
CAWSRGPRTEAFF
>TRBD2|-|TRBV20-1|TRBJ2-1
TGCAGTGCTAGAGGATGGACTAGCGGGCGCAATGAGCAGTTCTTC
CSARGWTSGRNEQFF
>-|few|TRBV20-1|TRBJ2-7
TGCAGTGCTCTGAGAGGGGTGGACGAGCAGTACTTC
CSALRGVDEQYF
>-|few|TRBV4-2|TRBJ2-2
TGTGCCAGCAGCCACCCTAGCGTCACCGGGGAGCTGTTTTTT
CASSHPSVTGELFF
>TRBD2|-|TRBV7-2|TRBJ2-3
TGTGCCAGCAGCAAAAGAGGGTCGGCTAGCGGGGGCACAGATACGCAGTATTTT
CASSKRGSASGGTDTQYF
>-|few|TRBV28|TRBJ1-6
TGTGCCAGCAGTTTTAAGTCACCCCTCCACTTT
CASSFKSPLHF
>TRBD1|many|TRBV20-1|TRBJ2-7
TGCAGTGCCCTGGACAGGGACTACGAGCAGTACTTC
CSALDRDYEQYF
>-|few|TRBV3-1|TRBJ2-2
TGTGCCAGCAGCCGAAGGACAGATAACACCGGGGAGCTGTTTTTT
CASSRRTDNTGELFF
>-|few|TRBV20-1|TRBJ2-3
TGCAGTGCTAGCTTTAGTTTAACAGATACGCAGTATTTT
CSASFSLTDTQYF
>-|few|TRBV7-9|TRBJ1-2
TGTGCCAGCAGCCTGACGACTACTAACTATGGCTACACCTTC
CASSLTTTNYGYTF
>-|-|TRBV11-2|TRBJ2-1
TGTGCCAGCAGCAGAATTCAGGGTAGGGGCAATGAGCAGTTCTTC
CASSRIQGRGNEQFF
>TRBD1|-|TRBV12-3/TRBV12-4|TRBJ1-5
TGTGCCAGCAGGCCGACAGGGGGGGTTAGGGGCAATCAGCCCCAGCATTTT
CASRPTGGVRGNQPQHF
>-|-|TRBV20-1|TRBJ2-3
TGCAGTGCTCCGGACAGCAGTAGCACAGATACGCAGTATTTT
CSAPDSSSTDTQYF
>-|-|TRBV11-2|TRBJ2-3
TGTGCCAGCAGCTTAAGGTCAGCCAGCACAGATACGCAGTATTTT
CASSLRSASTDTQYF
>TRBD2|few|TRBV4-1|TRBJ2-7
TGCGCCAGCAGCCAAGACCGACCTCTAGCGGGGGCCAACTCCTACGAGCAGTACTTC
CASSQDRPLAGANSYEQYF
>-|few|TRBV6-1|TRBJ2-1
TGTGCCAGCAGCCCAAGTTTGGGGGCTGCCGGGACAAGGGTCAATGAGCAGTTCTTC
CASSPSLGAAGTRVNEQFF
>-|-|TRBV7-9|TRBJ2-1
TGTGCCAGCAGCTCTGAAGGAAGTGAGCAGTTCTTC
CASSSEGSEQFF
>-|-|TRBV25-1|TRBJ2-1
TGTGCCAGCAGTGAAACTAGTTACAATGAGCAGTTCTTC
CASSETSYNEQFF
>TRBD1|-|TRBV25-1|TRBJ2-5
TGTACCAGCAGTGAACAGGGGCGAGAGACCCAGTACTTC
CTSSEQGRETQYF
>TRBD1|-|TRBV6-5|TRBJ1-2
TGTGCCAGCAATTACTCCCGACAGGGGGCCTATGGCTACACCTTC
CASNYSRQGAYGYTF
>-|few|TRBV5-1|TRBJ2-5
TGCGCCAGTAAAGGGTCAAAGTCAGAGACCCAGTACTTC
CASKGSKSETQYF
>-|-|TRBV24-1|TRBJ2-3
TGTGCCACCAGTGATTTGCGGGCCCCAGATACGCAGTATTTT
CATSDLRAPDTQYF
>-|-|TRBV12-3/TRBV12-4|TRBJ2-2
TGTGCCAGCAGTCCCGACGGACAGAACACCGGGGAGCTGTTTTTT
CASSPDGQNTGELFF
>TRBD2|-|TRBV12-3/TRBV12-4|TRBJ2-5
TGTGCCAGCAGTTTAGGCCGGACTAGCGGGGGGGTTGAGACCCAGTACTTC
CASSLGRTSGGVETQYF
>TRBD1|-|TRBV20-1|TRBJ2-1
TGCAGTGCAACCGGGACAGGTTTAAATGAGCAGTTCTTC
CSATGTGLNEQFF
>TRBD1|few|TRBV4-1|TRBJ2-7
TGCGCCAGCAGCCAGCCCACAGGGGGAACCTACGAGCAGTACTTC
CASSQPTGGTYEQYF
>-|-|TRBV4-2|TRBJ1-2
TGTGCCAGCAGCCAAGAGAGGGGAAATGGCTACACCTTC
CASSQERGNGYTF
>-|-|TRBV6-6|TRBJ2-7
TGTGCCAGCAGTTACTCGTTAGACGAGCAGTACTTC
CASSYSLDEQYF
>TRBD2|few|TRBV10-3|TRBJ2-3
TGTGCCATCAGTGAGCCCCTCGGGGTGGGCGGGGGAAACACAGATACGCAGTATTTT
CAISEPLGVGGGNTDTQYF
>-|few|TRBV10-3|TRBJ2-3
TGTGCCTCCCGCGGGGCCGGGGATACGCAGTATTTT
CASRGAGDTQYF
>TRBD2|-|TRBV4-1|TRBJ2-5
TGCGCCAGCAGCCAAGATCCAGCGGGGGGCCAAGAGACCCAGTACTTC
CASSQDPAGGQETQYF
>-|-|TRBV5-6|TRBJ2-5
TGTGCCAGCAGCTTTGAATCACTCCCACAAGAGACCCAGTACTTC
CASSFESLPQETQYF